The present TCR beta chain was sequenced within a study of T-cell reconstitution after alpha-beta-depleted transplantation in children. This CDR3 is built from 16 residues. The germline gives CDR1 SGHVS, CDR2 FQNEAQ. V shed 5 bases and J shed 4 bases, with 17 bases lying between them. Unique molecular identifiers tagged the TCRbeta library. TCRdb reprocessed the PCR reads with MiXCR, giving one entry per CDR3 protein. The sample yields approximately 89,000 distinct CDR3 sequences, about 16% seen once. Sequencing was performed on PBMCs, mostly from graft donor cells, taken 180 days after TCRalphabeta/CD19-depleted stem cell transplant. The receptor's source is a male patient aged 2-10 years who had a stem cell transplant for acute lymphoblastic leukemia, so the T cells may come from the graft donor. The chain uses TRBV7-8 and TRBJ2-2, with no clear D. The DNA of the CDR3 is TGTGCCAGCAGCCCATCGGTGGGGTCGGCCACCGGGGAGCTGTTTTTT. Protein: CASSPSVGSATGELFF.